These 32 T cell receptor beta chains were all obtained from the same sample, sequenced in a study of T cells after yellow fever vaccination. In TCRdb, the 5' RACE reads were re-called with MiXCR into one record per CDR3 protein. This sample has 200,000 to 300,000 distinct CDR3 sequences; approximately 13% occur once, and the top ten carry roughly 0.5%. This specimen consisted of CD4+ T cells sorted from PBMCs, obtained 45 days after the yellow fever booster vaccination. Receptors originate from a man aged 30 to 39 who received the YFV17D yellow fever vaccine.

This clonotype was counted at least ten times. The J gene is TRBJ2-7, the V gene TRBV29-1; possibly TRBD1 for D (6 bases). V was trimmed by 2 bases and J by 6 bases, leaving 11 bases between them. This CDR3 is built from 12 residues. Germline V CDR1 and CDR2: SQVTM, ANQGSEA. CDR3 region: CSVEIRGAEQYF. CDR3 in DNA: TGCAGCGTTGAAATCAGGGGAGCCGAGCAGTACTTC.

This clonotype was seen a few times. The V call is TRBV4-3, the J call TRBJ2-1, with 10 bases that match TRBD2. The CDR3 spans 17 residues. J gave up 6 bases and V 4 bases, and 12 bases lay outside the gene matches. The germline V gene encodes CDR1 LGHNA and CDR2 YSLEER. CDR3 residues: CASSLQDSGRIVNEQFF. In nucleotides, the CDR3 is TGCGCCAGCAGCCTACAAGATAGCGGGAGGATAGTCAATGAGCAGTTCTTC.

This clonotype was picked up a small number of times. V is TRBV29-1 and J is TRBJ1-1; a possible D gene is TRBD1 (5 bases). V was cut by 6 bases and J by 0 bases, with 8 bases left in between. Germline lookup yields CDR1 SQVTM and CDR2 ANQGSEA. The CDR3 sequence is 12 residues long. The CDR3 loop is CSVGTLNTEAFF. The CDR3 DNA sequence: TGCAGCGTCGGGACCCTGAACACTGAAGCTTTCTTT.

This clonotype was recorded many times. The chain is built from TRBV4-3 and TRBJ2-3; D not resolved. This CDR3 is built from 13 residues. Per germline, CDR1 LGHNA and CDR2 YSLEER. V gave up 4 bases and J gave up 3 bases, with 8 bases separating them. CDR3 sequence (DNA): TGCGCCAGCAGCCGGCGAGCAACAGATACGCAGTATTTT. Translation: CASSRRATDTQYF.

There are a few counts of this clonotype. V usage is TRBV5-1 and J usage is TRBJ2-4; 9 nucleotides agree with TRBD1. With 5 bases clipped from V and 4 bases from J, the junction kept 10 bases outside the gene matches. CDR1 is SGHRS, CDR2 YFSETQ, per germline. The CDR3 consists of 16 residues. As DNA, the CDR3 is TGCGCCAGCAGACCGTCAACCGGGACAGGGAAAAACATTCAGTACTTC. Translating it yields CASRPSTGTGKNIQYF.

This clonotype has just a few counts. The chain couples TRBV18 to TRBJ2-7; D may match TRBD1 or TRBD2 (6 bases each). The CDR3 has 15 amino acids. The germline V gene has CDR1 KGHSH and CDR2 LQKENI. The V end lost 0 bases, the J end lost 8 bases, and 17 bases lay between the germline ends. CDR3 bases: TGTGCCAGCTCACCACCGAGTACGACGGGGGCTAAGCAGTACTTC. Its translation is CASSPPSTTGAKQYF.

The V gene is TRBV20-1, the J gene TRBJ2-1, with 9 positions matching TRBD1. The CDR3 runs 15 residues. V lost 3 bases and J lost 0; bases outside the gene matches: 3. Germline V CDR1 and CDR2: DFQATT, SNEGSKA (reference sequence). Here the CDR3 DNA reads TGCAGTGCTAGGGGGACAGGGAGCTCCTACAATGAGCAGTTCTTC. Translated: CSARGTGSSYNEQFF.

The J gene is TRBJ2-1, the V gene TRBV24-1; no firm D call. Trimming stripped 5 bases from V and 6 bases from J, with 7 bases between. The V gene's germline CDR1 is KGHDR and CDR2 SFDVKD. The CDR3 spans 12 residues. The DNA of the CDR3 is TGTGCCACCAGTGCGCCTGGCAATGAGCAGTTCTTC. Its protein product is CATSAPGNEQFF.

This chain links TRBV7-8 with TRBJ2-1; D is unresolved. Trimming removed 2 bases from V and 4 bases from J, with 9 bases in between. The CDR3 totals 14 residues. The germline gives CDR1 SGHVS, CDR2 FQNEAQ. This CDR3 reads CASSLPRPYNEQFF. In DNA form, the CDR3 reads TGTGCCAGCAGCTTACCCAGGCCATACAATGAGCAGTTCTTC.

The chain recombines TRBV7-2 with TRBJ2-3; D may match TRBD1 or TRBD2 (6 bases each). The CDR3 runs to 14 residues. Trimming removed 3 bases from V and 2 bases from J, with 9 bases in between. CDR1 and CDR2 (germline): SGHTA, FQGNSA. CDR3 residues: CASSFRGDTDTQYF. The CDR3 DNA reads TGTGCCAGCAGCTTTAGGGGGGACACAGATACGCAGTATTTT.

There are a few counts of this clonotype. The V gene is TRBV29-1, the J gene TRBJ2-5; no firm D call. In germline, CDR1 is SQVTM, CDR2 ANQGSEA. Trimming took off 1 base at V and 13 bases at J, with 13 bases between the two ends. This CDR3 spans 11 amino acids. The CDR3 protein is CSVEGTRGRYF. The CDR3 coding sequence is TGCAGCGTTGAAGGGACGCGAGGCCGGTACTTC.

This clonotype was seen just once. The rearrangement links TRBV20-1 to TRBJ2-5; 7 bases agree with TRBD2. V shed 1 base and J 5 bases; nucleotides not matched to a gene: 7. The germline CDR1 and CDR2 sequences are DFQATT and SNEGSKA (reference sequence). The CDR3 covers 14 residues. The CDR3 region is CSARGGGPKETQYF. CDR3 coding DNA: TGCAGTGCTAGAGGGGGGGGTCCCAAGGAGACCCAGTACTTC.

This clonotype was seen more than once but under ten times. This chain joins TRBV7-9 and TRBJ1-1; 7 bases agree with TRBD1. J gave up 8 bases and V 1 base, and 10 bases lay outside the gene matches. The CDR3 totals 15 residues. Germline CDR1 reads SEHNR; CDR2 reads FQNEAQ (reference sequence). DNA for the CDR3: TGTGCCAGCAGCTTAGGTACAGGGGCGGAAAAGGAAGCTTTCTTT. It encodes CASSLGTGAEKEAFF. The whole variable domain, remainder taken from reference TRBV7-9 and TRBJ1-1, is DTGVSQNPRHKITKRGQNVTFRCDPISEHNRLYWYRQTLGQGPEFLTYFQNEAQLEKSRLLSDRFSAERPKGSFSTLEIQRTEQGDSAMYLCASSLGTGAEKEAFFGQGTRLTVV.

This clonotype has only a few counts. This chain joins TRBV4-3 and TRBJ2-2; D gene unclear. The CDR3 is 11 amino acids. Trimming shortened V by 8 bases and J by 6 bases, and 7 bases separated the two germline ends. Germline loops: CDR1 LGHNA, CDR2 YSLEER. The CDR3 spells CASGFSGELFF. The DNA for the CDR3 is TGCGCCAGCGGCTTTTCCGGGGAGCTGTTTTTT.

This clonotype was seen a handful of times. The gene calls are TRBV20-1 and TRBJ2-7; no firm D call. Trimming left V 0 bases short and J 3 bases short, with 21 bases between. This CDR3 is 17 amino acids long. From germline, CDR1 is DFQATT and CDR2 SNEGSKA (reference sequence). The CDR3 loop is CSARDLSPLSALYEQYF. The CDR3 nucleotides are TGCAGTGCTAGAGATCTTTCCCCCCTATCCGCCCTCTACGAGCAGTACTTC.

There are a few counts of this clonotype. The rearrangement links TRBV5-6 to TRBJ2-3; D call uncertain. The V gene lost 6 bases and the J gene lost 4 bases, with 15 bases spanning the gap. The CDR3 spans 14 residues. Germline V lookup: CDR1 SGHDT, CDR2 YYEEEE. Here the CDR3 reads CASTGRLSSDTQYF. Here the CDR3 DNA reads TGTGCCAGCACCGGGCGACTCTCCTCAGATACGCAGTATTTT.

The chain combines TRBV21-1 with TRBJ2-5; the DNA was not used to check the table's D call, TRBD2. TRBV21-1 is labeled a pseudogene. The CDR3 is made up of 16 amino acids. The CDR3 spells CASSKKGRTVQETQYF. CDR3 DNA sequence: TGTGCCAGCAGCAAAAAGGGCCGAACAGTTCAAGAGACCCAGTACTTC.

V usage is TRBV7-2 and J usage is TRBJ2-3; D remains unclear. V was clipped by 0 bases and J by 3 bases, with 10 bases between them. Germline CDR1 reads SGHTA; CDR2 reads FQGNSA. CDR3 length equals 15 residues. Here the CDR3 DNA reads TGTGCCAGCAGCTTAGCGCCGGGTCAAACAGATACGCAGTATTTT. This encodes CASSLAPGQTDTQYF.

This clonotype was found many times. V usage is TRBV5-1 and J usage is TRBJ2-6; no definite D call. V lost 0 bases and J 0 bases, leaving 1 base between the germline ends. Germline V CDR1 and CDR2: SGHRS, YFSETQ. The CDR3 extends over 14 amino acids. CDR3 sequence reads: CASSLGSGANVLTF. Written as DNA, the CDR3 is TGCGCCAGCAGCTTGGGCTCTGGGGCCAACGTCCTGACTTTC.

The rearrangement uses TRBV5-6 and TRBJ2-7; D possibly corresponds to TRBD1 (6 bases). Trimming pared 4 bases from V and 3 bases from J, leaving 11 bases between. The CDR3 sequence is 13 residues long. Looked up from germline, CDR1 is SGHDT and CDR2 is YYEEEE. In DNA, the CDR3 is TGTGCCAGCAGCCGACAGGACTTCTACGAGCAGTACTTC. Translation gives CASSRQDFYEQYF.

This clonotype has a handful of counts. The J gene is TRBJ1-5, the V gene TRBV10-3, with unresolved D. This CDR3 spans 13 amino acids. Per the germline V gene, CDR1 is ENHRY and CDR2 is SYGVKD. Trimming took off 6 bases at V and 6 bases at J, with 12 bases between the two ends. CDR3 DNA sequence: TGTGCCATCAGCCACCCCGGGGTTCAGCCCCAGCATTTT. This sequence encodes CAISHPGVQPQHF.

In DNA, the CDR3 is TGTGCCAGCAGCCGCGGGACAGGGGGCGCGGGCACCGGGGAGCTGTTTTTT. It yields the protein CASSRGTGGAGTGELFF. The chain carries TRBV3-1 and TRBJ2-2; TRBD1 aligns across 12 bases. The germline CDR1 and CDR2 sequences are LGHDT and YNNKEL (reference sequence). Trimming cost V 4 bases and J 4 bases; bases outside gene matches: 7. The CDR3 extends over 17 amino acids.

CDR3 region: CSARLSATGELFF. In nucleotides, the CDR3 is TGCAGTGCTAGGCTATCCGCTACCGGGGAGCTGTTTTTT. The chain is built from TRBV20-1 and TRBJ2-2; D gene ambiguous. Germline V gene data show CDR1 as DFQATT and CDR2 as SNEGSKA (reference sequence). This CDR3 has 13 amino acids. The V gene lost 3 bases and the J gene lost 5 bases, with 10 bases spanning the gap.

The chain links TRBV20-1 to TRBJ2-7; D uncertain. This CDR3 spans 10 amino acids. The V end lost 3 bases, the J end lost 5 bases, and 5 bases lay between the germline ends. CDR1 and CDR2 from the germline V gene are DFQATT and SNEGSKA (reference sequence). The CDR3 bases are TGCAGTGCTAGCGAAAACGAGCAGTACTTC. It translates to CSASENEQYF.

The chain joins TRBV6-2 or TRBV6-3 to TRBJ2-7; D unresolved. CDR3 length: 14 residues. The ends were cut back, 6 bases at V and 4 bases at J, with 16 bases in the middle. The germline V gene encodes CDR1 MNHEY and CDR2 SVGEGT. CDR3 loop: CASSPPREQYEQYF. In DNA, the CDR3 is TGTGCCAGCAGCCCCCCCAGAGAACAGTACGAGCAGTACTTC.

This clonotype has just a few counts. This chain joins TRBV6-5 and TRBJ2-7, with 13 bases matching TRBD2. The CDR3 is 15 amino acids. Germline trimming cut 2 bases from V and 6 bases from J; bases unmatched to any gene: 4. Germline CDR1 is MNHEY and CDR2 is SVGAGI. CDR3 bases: TGTGCCAGCAGTTACACTAGCGGGAGGGCCCGCGAGCAGTACTTC. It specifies CASSYTSGRAREQYF.

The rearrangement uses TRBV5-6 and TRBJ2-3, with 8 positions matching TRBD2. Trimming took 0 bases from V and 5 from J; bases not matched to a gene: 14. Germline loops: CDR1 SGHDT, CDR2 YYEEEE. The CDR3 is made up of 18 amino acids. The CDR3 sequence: CASSLGPLLAEGGDTQYF. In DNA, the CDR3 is TGTGCCAGCAGCTTGGGCCCCCTACTAGCGGAGGGAGGAGATACGCAGTATTTT.

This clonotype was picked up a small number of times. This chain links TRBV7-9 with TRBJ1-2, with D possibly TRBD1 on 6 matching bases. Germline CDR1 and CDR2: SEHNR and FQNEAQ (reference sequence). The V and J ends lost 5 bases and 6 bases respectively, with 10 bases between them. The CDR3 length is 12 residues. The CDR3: CASSRDNHGYTF. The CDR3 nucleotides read TGTGCCAGCAGCCGGGACAACCATGGCTACACCTTC.

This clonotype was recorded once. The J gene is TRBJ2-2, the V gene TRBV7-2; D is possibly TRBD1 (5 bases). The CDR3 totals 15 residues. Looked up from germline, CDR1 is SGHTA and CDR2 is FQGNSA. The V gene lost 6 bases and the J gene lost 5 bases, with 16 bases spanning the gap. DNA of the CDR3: TGTGCCAGCAGTTCCACAGGTCAGGGTACCGGGGAGCTGTTTTTT. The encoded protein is CASSSTGQGTGELFF.

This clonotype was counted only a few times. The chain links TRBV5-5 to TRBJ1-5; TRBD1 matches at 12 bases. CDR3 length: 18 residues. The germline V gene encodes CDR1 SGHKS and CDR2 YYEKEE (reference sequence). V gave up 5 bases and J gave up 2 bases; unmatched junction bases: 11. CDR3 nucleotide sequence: TGTGCCAGCAGTCACCGGGACAGGGGGCAAGATGGCAATCAGCCCCAGCATTTT. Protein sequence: CASSHRDRGQDGNQPQHF.

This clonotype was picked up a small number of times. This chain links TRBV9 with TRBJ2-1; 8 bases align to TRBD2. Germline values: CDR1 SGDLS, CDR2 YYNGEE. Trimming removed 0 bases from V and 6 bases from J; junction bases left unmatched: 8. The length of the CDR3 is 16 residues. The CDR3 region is CASSVGLGLDSNEQFF. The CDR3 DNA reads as TGTGCCAGCAGCGTAGGCCTGGGACTAGATTCCAATGAGCAGTTCTTC.

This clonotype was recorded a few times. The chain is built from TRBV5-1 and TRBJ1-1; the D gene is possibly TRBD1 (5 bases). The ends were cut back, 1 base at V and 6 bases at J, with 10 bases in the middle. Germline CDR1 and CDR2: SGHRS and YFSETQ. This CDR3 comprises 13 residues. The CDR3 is CASSLTGRAEAFF. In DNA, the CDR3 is TGCGCCAGCAGCTTGACTGGCAGGGCTGAAGCTTTCTTT.